The 26 T cell receptor beta chains below come from one sample, sequenced in a study of blood T cell repertoires in COVID-19. Profiling relied on immunoSEQ multiplex PCR, and the TCRdb table lists in-frame clones only, not all of them. The table has approximately 300,000 clones, over 85% seen once. The sequenced material came from PBMCs or T cells enriched from blood (not recorded which). Receptors were obtained from a woman younger than 45 who had recovered from COVID-19.

This chain connects TRBV7-2 to TRBJ1-6; 8 bases fit TRBD1. Germline V gene lookup returns CDR1 SGHTA and CDR2 FQGNSA. The CDR3 has 15 amino acids. V gave up 3 bases and J gave up 10 bases; unmatched junction bases: 8. CDR3 in amino acids: CASSFRGPVGSPLHF. In DNA form, the CDR3 reads TGTGCCAGCAGCTTCAGGGGGCCTGTAGGGTCACCCCTCCACTTT. The full variable domain, in which reference TRBV7-2 and TRBJ1-6 provide the parts outside the CDR3, is GAGVSQSPSNKVTEKGKDVELRCDPISGHTALYWYRQSLGQGLEFLIYFQGNSAPDKSGLPSDRFSAERTGGSVSTLTIQRTQQEDSAVYLCASSFRGPVGSPLHFGNGTRLTVT.

The J gene is TRBJ1-5, the V gene TRBV5-1, with TRBD1 matching 8 bases. There are 15 residues in the CDR3. V lost 0 bases to trimming and J lost 6 bases; unmatched junction nucleotides: 5. The germline CDR1 and CDR2 sequences are SGHRS and YFSETQ. CDR3 in DNA: TGCGCCAGCAGCTTGGAGCAGGGGGCGGGTCAGCCCCAGCATTTT. It is translated as CASSLEQGAGQPQHF.

About this clone: One end of the junction fails to match germline, which may point to a read error. The chain employs TRBV7-7 and TRBJ2-2; D may be TRBD2 (5 bases). This CDR3 contains 15 residues. CDR1 and CDR2 from the germline V gene are SSHAT and FNYEAQ (reference sequence). The CDR3 DNA follows: TGTGCTAGCAGCTTAGCGTCAGGCAACACCGGGGAGCTGTTTTTT. It specifies CASSLASGNTGELFF.

The V and J genes are TRBV11-1 and TRBJ2-7, with 7 bases matching TRBD1. Germline CDR1 is SGHAT and CDR2 is FQDESV (reference sequence). The CDR3 consists of 15 residues. Losses at the gene ends were 2 bases for V and 5 bases for J; bases not matched to a gene: 9. The CDR3 nucleotides are TGTGCCAGCAGCTTAATGGGGACAGCAACCCACGAGCAGTACTTC. Its translation: CASSLMGTATHEQYF.

The V gene is TRBV4-1, the J gene TRBJ2-1, with 7 bases matching TRBD2. This CDR3 has 14 residues. The germline V gene has CDR1 MGHRA and CDR2 YSYEKL. V was pared by 4 bases and J by 15 bases, with 15 bases of the junction left unmatched. CDR3 DNA sequence: TGCGCCAGCAGCCTGGGACTACTCTCTTCATATTGGTTCTTC. As protein: CASSLGLLSSYWFF.

This clone was counted only a few times. The chain links TRBV28 to TRBJ1-2; possible D gene TRBD1, 5 bases. The germline CDR1 and CDR2 sequences are MDHEN and SYDVKM. The V end was cut by 2 bases, the J end by 4 bases, with 11 bases between. CDR3 length: 14 residues. The CDR3 DNA sequence: TGTGCCAGCAGTTTACTTCAGGGAACCTATGGCTACACCTTC. This translates into CASSLLQGTYGYTF.

This chain uses TRBV2 with TRBJ2-2; D ambiguous. Germline values: CDR1 SNHLY, CDR2 FYNNEI. This CDR3 spans 13 amino acids. Trimming took off 8 bases at V and 0 bases at J, with 7 bases between the two ends. The DNA of the CDR3 is TGTGCCAGCGCGGTAACGAACACCGGGGAGCTGTTTTTT. It encodes CASAVTNTGELFF.

This chain joins TRBV4-1 and TRBJ1-1; no definite D call. CDR1 is MGHRA, CDR2 YSYEKL, per germline. The length of the CDR3 is 14 residues. With 0 bases removed from V and 4 bases from J, the gap between germline ends came to 9 bases. This CDR3 is CASSQEGGFTEAFF. CDR3 bases: TGCGCCAGCAGCCAAGAAGGCGGGTTCACTGAAGCTTTCTTT.

The chain uses TRBV6-2 or TRBV6-3 and TRBJ1-6; D might be TRBD1 (5 bases). V shed 1 base and J shed 7 bases, with 11 bases lying between them. This CDR3 is 15 amino acids long. Germline V gives CDR1 MNHEY, CDR2 SVGEGT. The chain's CDR3 is CASSYWQGGNSPLHF. Written as DNA, the CDR3 is TGTGCCAGCAGTTACTGGCAGGGTGGCAATTCACCCCTCCACTTT.

As for this clone: This sample also contains other DNA sequences that code for the same CDR3. The rearrangement links TRBV6-5 to TRBJ2-7; 12 positions match TRBD2. V was clipped by 3 bases and J by 5 bases; unmatched bases: 5. This CDR3 is built from 15 residues. The germline CDR1 and CDR2 sequences are MNHEY and SVGAGI. This CDR3 reads CASSYQLAGGHEQYF. The CDR3 nucleotides are TGTGCCAGCAGTTATCAACTAGCGGGAGGACACGAGCAGTACTTC.

The chain combines TRBV4-2 with TRBJ1-1, with D possibly TRBD1 on 6 matching bases. This CDR3 comprises 14 residues. V lost 5 bases and J lost 3, with 13 bases in between. Per the germline V gene, CDR1 is LGHNA and CDR2 is YNFKEQ. CDR3 loop: CASSLQGRDTEAFF. The CDR3 nucleotides read TGTGCCAGCAGCTTACAGGGTCGTGACACTGAAGCTTTCTTT.

The gene calls are TRBV6-5 and TRBJ2-1; 7 bases agree with TRBD2. The CDR3 loop spans 15 amino acids. Germline V gene lookup returns CDR1 MNHEY and CDR2 SVGAGI. V shed 6 bases and J 5 bases; nucleotides not matched to a gene: 10. The CDR3 region has the DNA TGTGCCAGCAGCTCACTTCTAGCGGCTGACAATGAGCAGTTCTTC. Translation gives CASSSLLAADNEQFF.

The chain links TRBV5-1 to TRBJ2-5; D uncertain. The CDR3 contains 13 residues. The V and J ends lost 0 bases and 2 bases respectively, with 5 bases between them. Germline loops: CDR1 SGHRS, CDR2 YFSETQ. In DNA, the CDR3 is TGCGCCAGCAGCTTGGTTCGGCAAGAGACCCAGTACTTC. Its protein product is CASSLVRQETQYF. The full variable domain, in which reference TRBV5-1 and TRBJ2-5 provide the parts outside the CDR3, is KAGVTQTPRYLIKTRGQQVTLSCSPISGHRSVSWYQQTPGQGLQFLFEYFSETQRNKGNFPGRFSGRQFSNSRSEMNVSTLELGDSALYLCASSLVRQETQYFGPGTRLLVL.

This clone appeared a single time. The genes are TRBV9 and TRBJ2-1; tentative D call: TRBD2 (6 bases). This CDR3 contains 13 residues. Germline V gene data show CDR1 as SGDLS and CDR2 as YYNGEE. The V end lost 0 bases, the J end lost 9 bases, and 10 bases lay between the germline ends. The CDR3 spells CASSVDGGGEQFF. CDR3 coding DNA: TGTGCCAGCAGCGTAGATGGGGGAGGTGAGCAGTTCTTC.

This clone was seen a few times. This chain connects TRBV6-2 or TRBV6-3 to TRBJ2-2, with a weak D call TRBD2 (6 bases). Germline CDR1 reads MNHEY; CDR2 reads SVGEGT. V lost 5 bases and J 3 bases, leaving 13 bases between the germline ends. The CDR3 extends over 15 amino acids. The CDR3 reads CASSSRRDHTGELFF. CDR3 sequence (DNA): TGTGCCAGCAGTAGCCGGCGGGATCACACCGGGGAGCTGTTTTTT.

This chain joins TRBV6-5 and TRBJ2-2; D may be TRBD1 (6 bases). Trimming stripped 6 bases from V and 1 base from J, with 6 bases between. The CDR3 consists of 13 residues. CDR1 and CDR2 from the germline V gene are MNHEY and SVGAGI. The CDR3 sequence: CASRQGNTGELFF. The CDR3, as DNA: TGTGCCAGCAGACAGGGGAACACCGGGGAGCTGTTTTTT.

This clone has just a few counts. The sample has other DNA sequences that encode this CDR3 too. This chain connects TRBV29-1 to TRBJ2-7; 7 bases are a match to TRBD2. Trimming at V came to 0 bases and at J to 1 base, leaving 6 bases not matched to a gene. This CDR3 contains 15 residues. In germline, CDR1 is SQVTM, CDR2 ANQGSEA. CDR3 residues: CSVEDPSGTSYEQYF. As DNA, the CDR3 is TGCAGCGTTGAAGATCCGAGCGGGACTTCCTACGAGCAGTACTTC.

J is TRBJ2-7 and V is TRBV10-3, with a weak D call TRBD2 (6 bases). Germline V gene data show CDR1 as ENHRY and CDR2 as SYGVKD. This CDR3 contains 14 residues. V was cut by 7 bases and J by 7 bases, with 20 bases left in between. Written as DNA, the CDR3 is TGTGCCATCAAAGAGGCGGGACCCATGGGTGAGCAGTACTTC. As protein: CAIKEAGPMGEQYF.

The chain recombines TRBV7-9 with TRBJ1-5; TRBD1 aligns across 7 bases. V lost 5 bases and J lost 0; bases outside the gene matches: 4. Germline V lookup: CDR1 SEHNR, CDR2 FQNEAQ (reference sequence). The CDR3 extends over 15 amino acids. CDR3 region: CASSAAGGSNQPQHF. CDR3 bases: TGTGCCAGCAGCGCCGCAGGGGGTAGCAATCAGCCCCAGCATTTT. Filled out from reference TRBV7-9 and TRBJ1-5, the complete variable domain reads DTGVSQNPRHKITKRGQNVTFRCDPISEHNRLYWYRQTLGQGPEFLTYFQNEAQLEKSRLLSDRFSAERPKGSFSTLEIQRTEQGDSAMYLCASSAAGGSNQPQHFGDGTRLSIL.

This chain uses TRBV28 with TRBJ2-3; 10 nucleotides align to TRBD1. The germline V gene encodes CDR1 MDHEN and CDR2 SYDVKM. J gave up 2 bases and V 4 bases, and 12 bases lay outside the gene matches. The CDR3 totals 18 residues. Written as DNA, the CDR3 is TGTGCCAGCAGTTCCCGGGACAGGGGTTTACCAAACACAGATACGCAGTATTTT. It codes for CASSSRDRGLPNTDTQYF.

This clone came up a few times. The chain employs TRBV19 and TRBJ1-2, with 11 bases lining up with TRBD1. CDR1 and CDR2 (germline): LNHDA, SQIVND (reference sequence). The CDR3 consists of 13 residues. The V and J ends lost 5 bases and 8 bases, in that order; junction bases with no gene match: 4. As DNA, the CDR3 is TGTGCCAGTAGTCCGGGACAGGGGGGCGGCTACACCTTC. Protein: CASSPGQGGGYTF.

The chain recombines TRBV11-2 with TRBJ2-1; 9 bases line up with TRBD2. Losses at the gene ends were 3 bases for V and 6 bases for J; bases not matched to a gene: 3. The CDR3 is 14 amino acids. Germline lookup yields CDR1 SGHAT and CDR2 FQNNGV. In nucleotides, the CDR3 is TGTGCCAGCAGCTTGGGACTAGCCTTCAATGAGCAGTTCTTC. As protein: CASSLGLAFNEQFF.

This sequence joins TRBV13 and TRBJ2-1; TRBD2 agrees at 13 bases. The V and J ends lost 4 bases and 0 bases, in that order; junction bases with no gene match: 3. The CDR3 is made up of 17 amino acids. Looked up from germline, CDR1 is PRHDT and CDR2 is FYEKMQ (reference sequence). CDR3 DNA: TGTGCCAGCAGCTCCCGGACTAGCGGGAGCTCCTACAATGAGCAGTTCTTC. Translation: CASSSRTSGSSYNEQFF.

The V call is TRBV7-2, the J call TRBJ2-1, with a tentative D call TRBD2 (6 bases). Germline CDR1 is SGHTA and CDR2 is FQGNSA. V lost 0 bases, J lost 5 bases, and 11 bases lay in between. The length of the CDR3 is 15 residues. CDR3 DNA sequence: TGTGCCAGCAGCTTAGCGGGACTCCTCAACAATGAGCAGTTCTTC. Encoded protein: CASSLAGLLNNEQFF.

The CDR3 is CASTERGTANYGYTF. In nucleotides, the CDR3 is TGTGCCAGCACAGAACGTGGGACAGCTAACTATGGCTACACCTTC. V usage is TRBV6-5 and J usage is TRBJ1-2; 7 bases are a match to TRBD1. This CDR3 has 15 residues. With V trimmed by 7 bases and J by 0 bases, 8 bases remained unmatched. Germline values: CDR1 MNHEY, CDR2 SVGAGI.

J is TRBJ1-2 and V is TRBV6-5; D possibly corresponds to TRBD1 (6 bases). Germline V CDR1 and CDR2: MNHEY, SVGAGI. The length of the CDR3 is 15 residues. V lost 6 bases and J 4 bases, leaving 18 bases between the germline ends. The CDR3 nucleotides are TGTGCCAGCAGCTACACGGGACAATACTTCTATGGCTACACCTTC. Translation gives CASSYTGQYFYGYTF.